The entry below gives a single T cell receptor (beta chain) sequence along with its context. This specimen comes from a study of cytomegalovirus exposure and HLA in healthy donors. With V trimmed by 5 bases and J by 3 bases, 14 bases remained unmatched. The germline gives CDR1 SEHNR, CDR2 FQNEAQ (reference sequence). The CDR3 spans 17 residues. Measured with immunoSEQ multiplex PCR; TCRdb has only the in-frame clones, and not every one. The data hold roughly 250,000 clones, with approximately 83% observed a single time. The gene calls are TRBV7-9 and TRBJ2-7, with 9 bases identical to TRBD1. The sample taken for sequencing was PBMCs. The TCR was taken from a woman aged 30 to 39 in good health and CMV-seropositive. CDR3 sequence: CASSPQFLGTGIYEQYF. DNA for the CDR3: TGTGCCAGCAGCCCCCAATTCCTAGGGACAGGGATCTACGAGCAGTACTTC.